The clone carrying this T cell receptor (beta chain) appeared a few times. This entry belongs to a study of identical twins. TCRdb used MiXCR to reprocess the 5' RACE reads, holding one entry per CDR3 protein. The sample records approximately 470,000 distinct CDR3 sequences, 14% being singletons. The length of the CDR3 is 14 residues. The ends were cut back, 5 bases at V and 3 bases at J, with 11 bases in the middle. The sample was also linked to a second study, of yellow fever vaccine responses in identical twins.

The V call is TRBV12-3 or TRBV12-4, the J call TRBJ1-3; D is possibly TRBD1 (5 bases). Sample: CD4+ T cells sorted from blood. This receptor was identified in a woman younger than 35 in good health. This chain's CDR3 is CASSTLDIGNTIYF. Written as DNA, the CDR3 is TGTGCCAGCAGTACCTTGGACATTGGAAACACCATATATTTT.